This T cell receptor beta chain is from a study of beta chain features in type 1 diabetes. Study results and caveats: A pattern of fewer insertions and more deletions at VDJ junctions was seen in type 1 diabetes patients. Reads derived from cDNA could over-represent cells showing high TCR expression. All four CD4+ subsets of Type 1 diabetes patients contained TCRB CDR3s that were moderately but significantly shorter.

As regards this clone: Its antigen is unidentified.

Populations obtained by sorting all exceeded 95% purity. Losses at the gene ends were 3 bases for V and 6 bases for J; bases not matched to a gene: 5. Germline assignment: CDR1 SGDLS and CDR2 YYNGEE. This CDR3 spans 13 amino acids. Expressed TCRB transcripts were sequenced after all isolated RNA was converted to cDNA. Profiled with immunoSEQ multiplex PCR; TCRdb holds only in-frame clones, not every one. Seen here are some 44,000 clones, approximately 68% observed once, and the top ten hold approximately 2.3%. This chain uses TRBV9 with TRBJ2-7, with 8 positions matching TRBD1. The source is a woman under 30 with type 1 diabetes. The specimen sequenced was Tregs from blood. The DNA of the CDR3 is TGTGCCAGCAGCGGGGACAGGCGAGGCGAGCAGTACTTC. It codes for CASSGDRRGEQYF.